A selection of T cell receptor beta chains follows, all from one sample in a study of blood T cells in healthy people across ages. TCRdb redid the calling of the 5' RACE reads with MiXCR, one entry per CDR3 protein. This table holds over 1,300,000 distinct CDR3 sequences, 59% found once. The sequenced sample consisted of blood. All receptors come from a man between 18 and 29 years old in good health. The CDR3 runs from the conserved cysteine through the conserved F or W. The D gene is left open where the match is weak. Some rows mark clone size as missing; the rest say once, few, many or name a class of expanded clone.

>.|few|TRBV29-1|TRBJ2-7
TGCAGCGTTGAAGAAACACGGTACGAGCAGTACTTC
CSVEETRYEQYF
>TRBD2|many|TRBV6-1|TRBJ2-5
TGTGCCAGCAGTCGGACTAGCGGGAGCCAAGAGACCCAGTACTTC
CASSRTSGSQETQYF
>.|.|TRBV6-5|TRBJ1-2
TGTGCCAGTCGACAGGACGGGGGAAACTATGGCTACACCTTC
CASRQDGGNYGYTF
>.|.|TRBV11-2|TRBJ2-1
TGTGCCAGCAGCATCGCCAAGGGGGTGGTGGTTAATGAGCAGTTCTTC
CASSIAKGVVVNEQFF
>.|.|TRBV7-6|TRBJ2-7
TGTGCCAGCAGCCGTCAAACAGCCCCCTACGAGCAGTACTTC
CASSRQTAPYEQYF
>TRBD2|.|TRBV6-1|TRBJ2-1
TGTGCCAGCAGTGGATCGACTAGCGGGGGGGACGAGCAGTTCTTC
CASSGSTSGGDEQFF
>.|.|TRBV12-3/TRBV12-4|TRBJ2-5
TGTGCCAGCAAGAACAGGTTTGAGACCCAGTACTTC
CASKNRFETQYF
>.|.|TRBV2|TRBJ1-1
TGTGCCAGCAATGGGTGGTTAGGGGATGAAGCTTTCTTT
CASNGWLGDEAFF
>TRBD2|once|TRBV20-1|TRBJ2-1
TGCAGTGCTAGTTTACTAGCGGCCTCCTACAATGAGCAGTTCTTC
CSASLLAASYNEQFF
>.|.|TRBV5-1|TRBJ1-5
TGCGCCAGCAGCTTGCAGGTCTGGGCGAATAGCAATCAGCCCCAGCATTTT
CASSLQVWANSNQPQHF
>TRBD1|.|TRBV7-8|TRBJ2-7
TGTGCCAGCAGCTTAGGGGCAGGGGGCAACGAGCAGTACTTC
CASSLGAGGNEQYF
>.|few|TRBV9|TRBJ2-5
TGTGCCAGCAGCGTAGAAGGCGAGGGGACCCAGTACTTC
CASSVEGEGTQYF
>TRBD1|.|TRBV29-1|TRBJ1-2
TGCAGCGTTGAAGATCGGGACAGGCCTGAAAACTATGGCCACACCTTC
CSVEDRDRPENYGHTF
>.|few|TRBV6-5|TRBJ2-5
TGTGCCAGCAAACAAAGAGGCGGGACCCAGTACTTC
CASKQRGGTQYF
>.|few|TRBV24-1|TRBJ2-3
TGTGCCACCAGTGGACGGGGGTTTGCAGATACGCAGTATTTT
CATSGRGFADTQYF
>TRBD2|.|TRBV20-1|TRBJ2-2
TGCAGTGCTAGAGATCTAGCGGGGCAGCAGAACACCGGGGAGCTGTTTTTT
CSARDLAGQQNTGELFF
>.|once|TRBV7-2|TRBJ2-3
TGTGCCAGCAGCTTAGGTCGGGGTGGGATTACGCAGTATTTT
CASSLGRGGITQYF
>TRBD2|.|TRBV7-2|TRBJ2-7
TGTGCCAGCAGCTTTGAACTAGCGACTAACGAGCAGTACTTC
CASSFELATNEQYF
>TRBD1|.|TRBV6-5|TRBJ1-2
TGTGCCACCATCAGGGGGGGTTCTAACTATGGCTACACCTTC
CATIRGGSNYGYTF
>TRBD2|.|TRBV7-9|TRBJ2-5
TGTGCCAGCAGCTCGGTTTGGAGCGGGGTTGAGCAGTACTTC
CASSSVWSGVEQYF
>.|.|TRBV6-5|TRBJ2-2
TGTGCCAGCAGTTACAGTTCGAACACCGGGGAGCTGTTTTTT
CASSYSSNTGELFF
>.|few|TRBV7-6|TRBJ2-7
TGTGCCAGCAGCTCCGGGACGGCCCAGGGCGAGCAGTACTTC
CASSSGTAQGEQYF
>.|.|TRBV4-1|TRBJ2-1
TGCGCCAGCAGTCGGACAGCTTTTGATGAGCAGTTCTTC
CASSRTAFDEQFF
>.|.|TRBV11-2|TRBJ1-1
TGTGCCAGCACCCTCTACTCGAACACTGAAGCTTTCTTT
CASTLYSNTEAFF
>TRBD2|once|TRBV20-1|TRBJ2-1
TGCAGTGCTAGGGGGATGGGACGAGCGGGAGGCAATGAGCAGTTCTTC
CSARGMGRAGGNEQFF
>.|.|TRBV20-1|TRBJ2-7
TGCAGTGCTAACTTTGGTCTGGACGAGCAGTACTTC
CSANFGLDEQYF
>TRBD2|.|TRBV20-1|TRBJ2-1
TGCAGTGCTAGAGTTTTAGCGGGGGGGCCTGAGCAGTTCTTC
CSARVLAGGPEQFF
>.|.|TRBV5-4|TRBJ1-1
TGTGCCAGCAGCTTAGAGAGCAGGGGGAACACTGAAGCTTTCTTT
CASSLESRGNTEAFF
>.|few|TRBV7-7|TRBJ2-4
TGTGCCAGCAGCAACCACAGGGCCAAAAACATTCAGTACTTC
CASSNHRAKNIQYF
>.|.|TRBV2|TRBJ2-2
TGTGCCAGCAGTACTCAAGGGGTGGCCACCGGGGAGCTGTTTTTT
CASSTQGVATGELFF
>TRBD1|.|TRBV6-2/TRBV6-3|TRBJ2-7
TGTGCCAGCACCAGTCCCGGGACAGGGCCCTCCTACGAGCAGTACTTC
CASTSPGTGPSYEQYF
>TRBD1|once|TRBV4-1|TRBJ2-2
TGCGCCAGCAGCCACAGCAGGGGGCAGGGCACCGGGGAGCTGTTTTTT
CASSHSRGQGTGELFF
>TRBD2|.|TRBV7-6|TRBJ2-1
TGTGCCAGCAGCTTAACTAGCGGGGGGCCATATAATGAGCAGTTCTTC
CASSLTSGGPYNEQFF
>.|.|TRBV29-1|TRBJ1-2
TGCAGCGTGGTTGGAACGGACAGAACTTTGGAGAACTATGGCTACACCTTC
CSVVGTDRTLENYGYTF
>.|few|TRBV7-9|TRBJ2-7
TGTGCCAGCAGCCGGACAGAGTACGGCGAGCAGTACTTC
CASSRTEYGEQYF
>TRBD1|.|TRBV12-3/TRBV12-4|TRBJ2-7
TGTGCCAGCGGAGTTTCGGGACAGGCCTACGAGCAGTACTTC
CASGVSGQAYEQYF
>TRBD1|.|TRBV6-5|TRBJ2-7
TGTGCCAGCAGTTACGGCAGGGGGTCCGAGCAGTACTTC
CASSYGRGSEQYF
>TRBD2|few|TRBV4-1|TRBJ2-1
TGCGCCAGCAGCCAACTCTTAGCGGGAGGGCGAGACAATGAGCAGTTCTTC
CASSQLLAGGRDNEQFF
>.|few|TRBV23-1|TRBJ2-3
TGCGCCAGCAGTCACTCGATGACAGCCAAACACACAGATACGCAGTATTTT
CASSHSMTAKHTDTQYF
>TRBD1|.|TRBV6-4|TRBJ1-5
TGTGCCAGCAGTGAGACGACAGGGGTAGGTCAGCCCCAGCATTTT
CASSETTGVGQPQHF
>.|.|TRBV15|TRBJ1-2
TGTGCCACCAGCAGAGATGCTGTTTACAGTTCCCCGGGGCTCTATGGCTACACCTTC
CATSRDAVYSSPGLYGYTF
>.|few|TRBV13|TRBJ1-4
TGTGCCAGCAGCTTCAGGACAAAGCATAGTGAAAAACTGTTTTTT
CASSFRTKHSEKLFF
>.|.|TRBV7-2|TRBJ2-7
TGTGCCAGCAGCTTAGGGGTACGGACCCTCTCCTACGAGCAGTACTTC
CASSLGVRTLSYEQYF
>TRBD1|.|TRBV13|TRBJ1-2
TGTGCCAGCACAGTCGACAGGGGGCCTGGCTACACCTTC
CASTVDRGPGYTF
>.|few|TRBV20-1|TRBJ2-1
TGCAGTGCTAGAGAGGCCACTTTGAGGCCCAAGTTCTTC
CSAREATLRPKFF
>.|few|TRBV3-1|TRBJ2-7
TGTGCCAGCAGCCCCCACCTTTCCTACGAGCAGTACTTC
CASSPHLSYEQYF
>.|few|TRBV29-1|TRBJ2-5
TGCAGCGTGGGTGGACAGTCTGGAGAGACCCAGTACTTC
CSVGGQSGETQYF
>TRBD1|.|TRBV15|TRBJ1-2
TGTGCCACCAGCAGACCCGGGACAGGGGAAAATGGCTACACCTTC
CATSRPGTGENGYTF
>.|few|TRBV9|TRBJ2-2
TGTGCCAGCAGCGTAAACGTACACACCGGGGAGCTGTTTTTT
CASSVNVHTGELFF
>TRBD1|.|TRBV2|TRBJ2-5
TGTGCCAGCAGCGAGGGACAGATAGAAGAGACCCAGTATTTC
CASSEGQIEETQYF
>.|few|TRBV27|TRBJ2-7
TGTGCCAGCAGTATGGGGGGCGAGCAGTACTTC
CASSMGGEQYF
>.|.|TRBV7-9|TRBJ1-1
TGTGCCAGCAGCTTAATCTCTTGGGACACCGATGAAGCTTTCTTT
CASSLISWDTDEAFF
>.|.|TRBV28|TRBJ1-6
TGTGCCAGCAGCAACACAGGGTTGGGCTCACCCCTCCACTTT
CASSNTGLGSPLHF
>TRBD2|.|TRBV10-3|TRBJ2-1
TGTGCCATCAGTGACCTCGGACTAGCGGACTACAATGAGCAGTTCTTC
CAISDLGLADYNEQFF
>TRBD1|.|TRBV3-1|TRBJ1-2
TGTGCCAGCAGCGCCCGGGACAGGGAAGCTGGCTACACCTTC
CASSARDREAGYTF
>.|.|TRBV6-5|TRBJ2-3
TGTGCCAGCAGTTACCTAAGGGGTGTCACAGATACGCAGTATTTT
CASSYLRGVTDTQYF
>TRBD1|once|TRBV2|TRBJ1-2
TGTGCCAGCCCTGCTGTGACAGGGGGCATTAAGGGCTACACCTTC
CASPAVTGGIKGYTF